The next 30 T cell receptor beta chains were all read from a single sample in a study of blood T cell repertoires in COVID-19. TCRdb's table, derived via immunoSEQ multiplex PCR, lists solely in-frame clones and lacks some. The table shows roughly 50,000 clones, with 89% occurring only once. The sample comprised peripheral blood. Receptor source: a woman aged 55-70 years with active COVID-19.

The chain joins TRBV4-3 to TRBJ1-2, with 7 bases aligning to TRBD1. J lost 5 bases, V lost 5 bases, and 11 bases had no gene match. The CDR3 covers 15 residues. Germline assignment: CDR1 LGHNA and CDR2 YSLEER. CDR3 amino acids: CASSDDRVLGYGYTF. The CDR3 DNA is TGCGCCAGCAGCGATGACAGGGTACTGGGGTATGGCTACACCTTC.

V usage is TRBV7-9 and J usage is TRBJ2-3; D remains ambiguous. CDR1 is SEHNR, CDR2 FQNEAQ, per germline (reference sequence). Between the trimmed V and J ends, which lost 2 bases and 5 bases, there was a span of 11 bases. The CDR3 is made up of 14 amino acids. This chain's CDR3 is CASSLMAEKDTQYF. The CDR3 bases are TGTGCCAGCAGCTTAATGGCGGAGAAAGATACGCAGTATTTT.

For the CDR3, the DNA is TGTGCCAGCAGAACGAGTCCCCTGAACACTGAAGCTTTCTTT. Protein product: CASRTSPLNTEAFF. This sequence joins TRBV7-3 and TRBJ1-1; the D is unclear. This CDR3 spans 14 amino acids. CDR1 and CDR2 (germline): SGHTA, FQGTGA. The V gene lost 6 bases and the J gene lost 0 bases, with 11 bases spanning the gap.

The genes are TRBV18 and TRBJ1-1; 10 bases map to TRBD1. V was pared by 2 bases and J by 0 bases, with 0 bases of the junction left unmatched. This CDR3 comprises 15 residues. Germline-derived CDR1 and CDR2 are KGHSH and LQKENI. CDR3 nucleotide sequence: TGTGCCAGCTCACCAGGACAGGGGGTGAACACTGAAGCTTTCTTT. Translation gives CASSPGQGVNTEAFF.

The chain employs TRBV11-2 and TRBJ2-1; the match to TRBD1 covers 8 bases. CDR1 and CDR2 (germline): SGHAT, FQNNGV. With V trimmed by 2 bases and J by 7 bases, 10 bases remained unmatched. The CDR3 runs 16 residues. This CDR3 is CASSLRGQAPGNEQFF. The CDR3 coding sequence is TGTGCCAGCAGCTTAAGGGGACAGGCCCCTGGGAATGAGCAGTTCTTC.

The chain couples TRBV6-1 to TRBJ2-1; TRBD2 matches at 8 bases. CDR1 is MNHNS and CDR2 is SASEGT in the germline V gene. This CDR3 is built from 15 residues. J lost 6 bases, V lost 2 bases, and 6 bases had no gene match. CDR3 sequence (DNA): TGTGCCAGCAGTGAACTTCCCGCGGGAGGCAATGAGCAGTTCTTC. Translated: CASSELPAGGNEQFF.

This clone was detected only once. V usage is TRBV5-1 and J usage is TRBJ1-2; no clear D gene. V gave up 0 bases and J gave up 6 bases, with 12 bases separating them. CDR3 length: 14 residues. Germline CDR1 and CDR2: SGHRS and YFSETQ. The CDR3 loop is CASSLAPGEDGYTF. The CDR3 nucleotides are TGCGCCAGCAGCTTGGCCCCCGGAGAGGATGGCTACACCTTC.

The chain carries TRBV7-8 and TRBJ1-3; unclear D gene. The length of the CDR3 is 15 residues. V was clipped by 5 bases and J by 2 bases, with 13 bases between them. The V gene's germline CDR1 is SGHVS and CDR2 FQNEAQ. The CDR3 region is CASSRGPTPGNTIYF. The CDR3 DNA sequence: TGTGCCAGCAGCCGAGGTCCTACTCCTGGAAACACCATATATTTT.

The chain recombines TRBV3-1 (or the pseudogene TRBV3-2) with TRBJ2-3; TRBD2 matches at 7 bases. The CDR3 loop spans 17 amino acids. Germline CDR1 LGHDT, CDR2 YNNKEL (reference sequence). Trimming removed 3 bases from V and 1 base from J; junction bases left unmatched: 10. Here the CDR3 reads CASSHALAGRGTDTQYF. The CDR3 bases are TGTGCCAGCAGCCACGCATTAGCGGGCCGCGGCACAGATACGCAGTATTTT.

This chain links TRBV24-1 with TRBJ1-1, with TRBD1 identical over 7 bases. Losses at the gene ends were 8 bases for V and 0 bases for J; bases not matched to a gene: 14. The length of the CDR3 is 17 residues. Germline lookup yields CDR1 KGHDR and CDR2 SFDVKD. CDR3 amino acids: CATTPPSGGRMNTEAFF. The CDR3 nucleotides read TGTGCCACCACCCCTCCGTCAGGGGGGCGCATGAACACTGAAGCTTTCTTT.

This clone showed up just once. The chain uses TRBV5-4 and TRBJ1-1; D might be TRBD1 (5 bases). The CDR3 covers 14 residues. Trimming stripped 4 bases from V and 5 bases from J, with 15 bases between. Germline lookup yields CDR1 SGHNT and CDR2 YYREEE (reference sequence). CDR3 loop: CASSPSWGRTEAFF. In nucleotides, the CDR3 is TGTGCCAGCAGCCCGAGCTGGGGGAGGACTGAAGCTTTCTTT.

CDR3 region: CASRRDLGANVLTF. The CDR3 nucleotides are TGTGCCAGCAGGCGGGACCTAGGGGCCAACGTCCTGACTTTC. V usage is TRBV2 and J usage is TRBJ2-6; tentatively, D is TRBD2 (6 bases). V lost 6 bases and J lost 4, with 10 bases in between. Germline V gene sequence: CDR1 SNHLY, CDR2 FYNNEI. There are 14 residues in the CDR3.

The chain links TRBV4-3 to TRBJ2-5; a possible D gene is TRBD2 (6 bases). CDR3 length equals 16 residues. V shed 0 bases and J shed 4 bases, with 15 bases lying between them. Germline V gene lookup returns CDR1 LGHNA and CDR2 YSLEER. The CDR3 reads CASSQDGTRGGETQYF. CDR3 bases: TGCGCCAGCAGCCAAGATGGCACGAGGGGAGGAGAGACCCAGTACTTC.

The chain combines TRBV14 with TRBJ2-5, with TRBD1 matching over 8 bases. J lost 1 base, V lost 8 bases, and 3 bases had no gene match. This CDR3 is built from 13 residues. CDR1 and CDR2 (germline): SGHDN, FVKESK. The CDR3 reads CASGGTGQETQYF. DNA of the CDR3: TGTGCCAGCGGGGGGACAGGCCAAGAGACCCAGTACTTC.

The chain combines TRBV7-2 with TRBJ1-6; TRBD1 aligns across 7 bases. The V and J ends lost 1 base and 10 bases, in that order; junction bases with no gene match: 10. CDR3 length: 16 amino acids. Germline V CDR1 and CDR2: SGHTA, FQGNSA. This CDR3 reads CASSLEIGGGVSPLHF. The DNA of the CDR3 is TGTGCCAGCAGCTTAGAGATAGGGGGCGGCGTATCACCCCTCCACTTT.

V is TRBV4-2 and J is TRBJ1-4; no clear D gene. Germline values: CDR1 LGHNA, CDR2 YNFKEQ. The V end was cut by 2 bases, the J end by 7 bases, with 8 bases between. The CDR3 is made up of 13 amino acids. DNA for the CDR3: TGTGCCAGCAGCCAACGAGGGATTGAAAAACTGTTTTTT. Protein: CASSQRGIEKLFF.

This rearrangement joins TRBV27 to TRBJ2-6, with D perhaps TRBD1 (6 bases). The CDR3 has 18 residues. V gave up 8 bases and J gave up 0 bases, with 20 bases separating them. Looked up from germline, CDR1 is MNHEY and CDR2 is SMNVEV (reference sequence). DNA for the CDR3: TGTGCCAGCTCTCGCGGCCCAGGGGCCCCCTCTGGGGCCAACGTCCTGACTTTC. It translates to CASSRGPGAPSGANVLTF.

The CDR3 region has the DNA TGTGCCAGTAGTCCGGGACAGGGGGCACGTCGGCGGGTGCAGCCCCAGCATTTT. Its translation is CASSPGQGARRRVQPQHF. The chain employs TRBV19 and TRBJ1-5; 12 bases map to TRBD1. V shed 5 bases and J 7 bases; nucleotides not matched to a gene: 15. Looked up from germline, CDR1 is LNHDA and CDR2 is SQIVND (reference sequence). The CDR3 is 18 residues long.

V gene TRBV25-1 combines with J gene TRBJ1-6; weak D call: TRBD1 (5 bases). CDR3 length equals 17 residues. V lost 5 bases, J lost 6 bases, and 20 bases lay in between. Germline loops: CDR1 MGHDK, CDR2 SYGVNS. The CDR3 reads CASSQAHAGRGNSPLHF. CDR3 nucleotides: TGTGCCAGCAGTCAAGCCCATGCGGGACGGGGTAATTCACCCCTCCACTTT.

The CDR3 DNA follows: TGTGCCTGGAGTATCCCGGTGGGGGGGGAGCAGTTCTTC. Its translation: CAWSIPVGGEQFF. This chain uses TRBV30 with TRBJ2-1; 7 bases are shared with TRBD2. The CDR3 has 13 amino acids. Germline values: CDR1 GTSNPN, CDR2 SVGIG (reference sequence). V was pared by 2 bases and J by 10 bases, with 8 bases of the junction left unmatched.

The chain is built from TRBV18 and TRBJ1-4, with 7 nucleotides matching TRBD1. V gave up 3 bases and J gave up 7 bases; unmatched junction bases: 2. The CDR3 contains 13 residues. The germline CDR1 and CDR2 sequences are KGHSH and LQKENI. This chain's CDR3 is CASSPQGGEKLFF. DNA of the CDR3: TGTGCCAGCTCACCCCAGGGGGGTGAAAAACTGTTTTTT.

The genes are TRBV7-2 and TRBJ1-1; no reliable D call. V lost 3 bases and J 0 bases, leaving 5 bases between the germline ends. The CDR3 totals 13 residues. CDR1 and CDR2 (germline): SGHTA, FQGNSA. The CDR3 DNA follows: TGTGCCAGCAGCTTCGGGTTGAACACTGAAGCTTTCTTT. Translating gives CASSFGLNTEAFF.

V is TRBV10-3 and J is TRBJ1-1; tentatively, D is TRBD1 (6 bases). The CDR3 extends over 18 amino acids. The germline V gene encodes CDR1 ENHRY and CDR2 SYGVKD. Trimming removed 6 bases at V and 1 base at J, with 24 bases between. In nucleotides, the CDR3 is TGTGCCATCAGCGAAAGGGACACGCCTGGAGATGCGAACACTGAAGCTTTCTTT. Protein sequence: CAISERDTPGDANTEAFF.

The chain recombines TRBV12-3 or TRBV12-4 with TRBJ2-1; D is unclear. Trimming shortened V by 0 bases and J by 7 bases, and 4 bases separated the two germline ends. This CDR3 has 12 residues. CDR3 protein: CASSLASNEQFF. The CDR3 DNA follows: TGTGCCAGCAGTTTAGCATCTAATGAGCAGTTCTTC.

This rearrangement joins TRBV21-1 to TRBJ2-7; the D call of TRBD2 is as the table states it, not checked on the DNA. TRBV21-1 represents a pseudogene. The CDR3 runs 15 residues. The CDR3 DNA sequence: TGTGCCAGCAGCGGGGACTATCAGAAAAGGTACGAGCAGTACTTC. Translation gives CASSGDYQKRYEQYF.

The chain is built from TRBV5-1 and TRBJ1-1; 7 bases agree with TRBD1. Germline V gives CDR1 SGHRS, CDR2 YFSETQ. CDR3 length equals 16 residues. J lost 2 bases, V lost 3 bases, and 10 bases had no gene match. The CDR3 DNA reads TGCGCCAGCAGCTCAAGGACAGGTGGAGGAAACACTGAAGCTTTCTTT. Protein product: CASSSRTGGGNTEAFF.

This sequence joins TRBV5-3 and TRBJ1-1; no clear D. TRBV5-3 is annotated as an ORF whose role is uncertain. Trimming removed 1 base at V and 3 bases at J, with 7 bases between. The CDR3 spans 13 residues. In nucleotides, the CDR3 is TGTGCCAGAAGCTTGCCTCAGTACACTGAAGCTTTCTTT. It yields the protein CARSLPQYTEAFF.

The chain links TRBV7-2 to TRBJ2-7; D is ambiguous. This CDR3 contains 13 residues. Trimming took off 3 bases at V and 3 bases at J, with 9 bases between the two ends. CDR1 and CDR2 (germline): SGHTA, FQGNSA. CDR3 nucleotide sequence: TGTGCCAGCAGCTTTTCCCCCGGCTACGAGCAGTACTTC. Its protein is CASSFSPGYEQYF.

V is TRBV7-3 and J is TRBJ2-5, with D perhaps matching TRBD2 (6 bases). Per germline, CDR1 SGHTA and CDR2 FQGTGA. This CDR3 region has 13 residues. Deletions cut 3 bases from V and 3 bases from J, with 8 bases between. The CDR3: CASSFGGKETQYF. In DNA form, the CDR3 reads TGTGCCAGCAGCTTTGGAGGGAAAGAGACCCAGTACTTC.

The chain links TRBV7-9 to TRBJ1-1; D gene unclear. The CDR3 length is 14 residues. CDR1 and CDR2 from the germline V gene are SEHNR and FQNEAQ (reference sequence). The V and J ends lost 7 bases and 1 base respectively, with 13 bases between them. The CDR3 coding sequence is TGTGCCAGCACCGTCGGGGTAGGGAACACTGAAGCTTTCTTT. It specifies CASTVGVGNTEAFF.